Listed below are T cell receptor beta chains from one sample, sequenced in a study of blood T cell repertoires in COVID-19. Here immunoSEQ multiplex PCR was the method, and the copy in TCRdb shows in-frame clones only, minus some. The sample has about 330,000 clones; 65% to 90% are singletons. Sample: peripheral blood. These TCRs come from a human donor in a cohort sampled during active COVID-19. The CDR3 runs from the conserved cysteine through the conserved F or W. D genes are given only for firm matches. Clone size appears in some rows only: once, few, many, or a class for an expanded clone.

J	size	D	V	CDR3	DNA
TRBJ1-2	NA	TRBD1	TRBV9	CASSVGGQGADGYTF	TGTGCCAGCAGCGTAGGTGGACAGGGGGCTGACGGCTACACCTTC
TRBJ1-1	NA	TRBD1	TRBV6-5	CASSIDRGREAFF	TGTGCCAGCAGCATAGACAGGGGGCGTGAAGCTTTCTTT
TRBJ1-2	NA	NA	TRBV5-1	CASSLGGRNYGYTF	TGCGCCAGCAGCTTGGGAGGTCGAAACTATGGCTACACCTTC
TRBJ1-4	NA	TRBD1	TRBV6-5	CASRRQGINEKLFF	TGTGCCAGCAGACGACAGGGGATTAATGAAAAACTGTTTTTT
TRBJ1-1	NA	TRBD1	TRBV18	CASSPPVRGEAFF	TGTGCCAGCTCACCACCGGTCAGGGGGGAAGCTTTCTTT
TRBJ2-3	NA	NA	TRBV30	CAWYLSDTQYF	TGTGCTTGGTATCTGTCCGATACGCAGTATTTT
TRBJ1-2	NA	TRBD1	TRBV2	CASFRTGENYGYTF	TGTGCCAGCTTCCGGACAGGGGAGAACTATGGCTACACCTTC
TRBJ1-2	NA	NA	TRBV24-1	CATSDSGRARDNYGYTF	TGTGCCACCAGTGATTCAGGCAGGGCCAGAGATAACTATGGCTACACCTTC
TRBJ2-7	once	NA	TRBV5-5	CASRRGHSTYEQYF	TGTGCCAGCAGACGTGGACATAGCACCTACGAGCAGTACTTC
TRBJ2-2	NA	TRBD2	TRBV7-2	CASSLTSGGTNTGELFF	TGTGCCAGCAGTCTGACTAGCGGGGGGACGAACACCGGGGAGCTGTTTTTT
TRBJ2-7	NA	TRBD1	TRBV28	CASSFYLGQGVGEQYF	TGTGCCAGCAGTTTTTATTTGGGACAGGGTGTGGGCGAGCAGTACTTC
TRBJ2-2	NA	TRBD2	TRBV10-2	CASSSTSGGADGELFF	TGCGCCAGCAGTTCGACTAGCGGGGGGGCAGACGGGGAGCTGTTTTTT
TRBJ2-1	NA	TRBD1	TRBV14	CASSQDMKQGIYYNEQFF	TGTGCCAGCAGCCAAGATATGAAACAGGGGATTTACTACAATGAGCAGTTCTTC
TRBJ2-3	NA	TRBD2	TRBV10-1	CASSEGISGGLFTDTQYF	TGCGCCAGCAGTGAGGGAATTAGCGGGGGCCTCTTCACAGATACGCAGTATTTT
TRBJ2-1	NA	TRBD1	TRBV7-2	CASSLRDRGSYNEQFF	TGTGCCAGCAGCCTAAGAGACAGGGGCTCCTACAATGAGCAGTTCTTC
TRBJ1-2	NA	NA	TRBV9	CASSVGGTDTYTF	TGTGCCAGCAGCGTAGGAGGAACTGATACCTACACCTTC
TRBJ1-2	NA	NA	TRBV4-1	CASSQEQNQPYGYTF	TGCGCCAGCAGCCAAGAACAGAACCAACCGTATGGCTACACCTTC
TRBJ1-5	NA	NA	TRBV19	CASSIGVLSNQPQHF	TGTGCCAGTAGTATCGGGGTCTTAAGCAATCAGCCCCAGCATTTT
TRBJ2-1	once	TRBD2	TRBV7-3	CASSLRGLAGLGNEQFF	TGTGCCAGCAGCTTAAGGGGACTAGCGGGCCTCGGAAATGAGCAGTTCTTC
TRBJ2-7	NA	NA	TRBV5-4	CASSPRPQGSYEQYF	TGTGCCAGCAGCCCCAGACCACAGGGTTCCTACGAGCAGTACTTC
TRBJ1-2	few	TRBD1	TRBV20-1	CSDDRDGYTF	TGCAGCGACGACAGGGATGGCTACACCTTC
TRBJ1-1	few	NA	TRBV9	CASSVGSGNTEAFF	TGTGCCAGCAGCGTAGGGTCAGGGAACACTGAAGCTTTCTTT
TRBJ1-6	NA	NA	TRBV2	CASSTEYNSPLHF	TGTGCCAGCTCCACAGAGTATAATTCACCCCTCCACTTT
TRBJ2-3	few	TRBD2	TRBV6-6	CASSYAGGADTQYF	TGTGCCAGCAGTTACGCGGGGGGGGCAGATACGCAGTATTTT
TRBJ2-1	once	NA	TRBV7-8	CASSLTSGYQFF	TGTGCCAGCAGCTTAACAAGCGGGTACCAGTTCTTC
TRBJ1-2	NA	NA	TRBV10-3	CAISDWGWDYGYTF	TGTGCCATCAGTGATTGGGGCTGGGACTATGGCTACACCTTC
TRBJ2-5	NA	TRBD1	TRBV15	CATSRGGQGQETQYF	TGTGCCACCAGCAGAGGAGGACAGGGCCAAGAGACCCAGTACTTC
TRBJ1-6	NA	TRBD1	TRBV18	CASSLGQGREPLHF	TGTGCCAGCTCCCTGGGACAGGGGCGAGAACCCCTCCACTTT
TRBJ1-1	NA	NA	TRBV7-9	CASSPISQAMNTEAFF	TGTGCCAGCAGCCCCATCTCCCAAGCGATGAACACTGAAGCTTTCTTT
TRBJ2-1	NA	NA	TRBV29-1	CSVARDYNEQFF	TGCAGCGTAGCCCGGGACTACAATGAGCAGTTCTTC
TRBJ1-4	NA	TRBD1	TRBV5-4	CASRAGTGSEKLFF	TGTGCCAGCAGGGCCGGGACAGGGAGCGAAAAACTGTTTTTT
TRBJ2-3	NA	TRBD2	TRBV7-8	CASSPKRGGTDTQYF	TGTGCCAGCAGCCCCAAGCGGGGGGGCACAGATACGCAGTATTTT
TRBJ2-2	NA	NA	TRBV7-3	CASSQGPELFF	TGTGCCAGCAGCCAGGGCCCGGAGCTGTTTTTT
TRBJ2-2	NA	TRBD2	TRBV5-1	CASSFTSGGTGELFF	TGCGCCAGCAGCTTTACTAGCGGGGGCACCGGGGAGCTGTTTTTT
TRBJ1-1	NA	TRBD1	TRBV5-1	CASSLQTGARAFF	TGCGCCAGCAGCTTGCAGACAGGGGCAAGGGCTTTCTTT
TRBJ2-7	few	TRBD1	TRBV4-2	CASSQGTGDSYEQYF	TGTGCCAGCAGCCAGGGGACAGGGGATAGTTACGAGCAGTACTTC
TRBJ2-1	once	NA	TRBV5-1	CASSLSDPGDEQFF	TGCGCCAGCAGCTTGTCTGACCCGGGGGATGAGCAGTTCTTC
TRBJ2-2	few	NA	TRBV19	CASSIELNTGELFF	TGTGCCAGTAGTATAGAACTGAACACCGGGGAGCTGTTTTTT
TRBJ2-2	NA	NA	TRBV10-1	CASSDYPAGGNTGELFF	TGCGCCAGCAGTGATTATCCCGCCGGGGGGAACACCGGGGAGCTGTTTTTT
TRBJ2-5	NA	TRBD2	TRBV24-1	CATSDLGTSGQETQYF	TGTGCCACCAGTGATTTGGGGACTAGCGGCCAAGAGACCCAGTACTTC